Below are 15 T cell receptor beta chains sequenced from a single sample in a study of T-cell reconstitution after alpha-beta-depleted transplantation in children. Unique molecular identifiers were used in preparing the TCRbeta library. A single record per CDR3 protein comes from TCRdb applying MiXCR to the PCR reads. The data contain fewer than 350,000 distinct CDR3 sequences, around 9.1% of them singletons. Sequences were derived from PBMCs, sampled before TCRalphabeta/CD19-depleted stem cell transplant. The receptors here all came from a boy less than two years old with acute myeloid leukemia, due to receive a stem cell transplant.

The V and J genes are TRBV7-9 and TRBJ2-3; 9 bases are shared with TRBD2. Germline lookup yields CDR1 SEHNR and CDR2 FQNEAQ (reference sequence). The length of the CDR3 is 17 residues. J lost 3 bases, V lost 4 bases, and 11 bases had no gene match. This CDR3 is CASSSPYSGGSTDTQYF. In nucleotides, the CDR3 is TGTGCCAGCAGCTCACCCTATAGCGGGGGTAGTACAGATACGCAGTATTTT.

This clonotype showed up many times. A junction end diverges from the germline sequence, so it may reflect a read error. The chain uses TRBV20-1 and TRBJ1-4, with D uncertain. The CDR3 extends over 14 amino acids. Per germline, CDR1 DFQATT and CDR2 SNEGSKA (reference sequence). The CDR3, as DNA: TGCAGTGCTAGAGAACCCGGATCTAAAGAAAAACTGTTTTTT. Translation gives CSAREPGSKEKLFF.

This clonotype was picked up a small number of times. The chain employs TRBV20-1 and TRBJ2-7, with D possibly TRBD2 on 5 matching bases. V was shortened by 0 bases and J by 1 base, with 13 bases between the two germline ends. The CDR3 runs 15 residues. Germline V gene data show CDR1 as DFQATT and CDR2 as SNEGSKA (reference sequence). CDR3 nucleotide sequence: TGCAGTGCTAGAGATCTGAGGGTACCGTCCTACGAGCAGTACTTC. Its protein product is CSARDLRVPSYEQYF.

Details on this clonotype: A read error may be the cause here, since a much bigger clone is one base away. The CDR3 DNA is TGTGCCAGCAGCGTAGGGACAGTGGGTGAAAAACTGTTTTTT. Translated, it gives CASSVGTVGEKLFF. The genes are TRBV9 and TRBJ1-4; the D gene is possibly TRBD1 (6 bases). Germline V gives CDR1 SGDLS, CDR2 YYNGEE. Trimming cost V 0 bases and J 7 bases, with 10 bases left between them. The CDR3 is made up of 14 amino acids.

The sample holds many counts of this clonotype. CDR3 loop: CASSYSSRDDGYTF. The DNA for the CDR3 is TGTGCCAGCAGTTACTCGAGTCGGGACGATGGCTACACCTTC. The V and J genes are TRBV6-5 and TRBJ1-2; a weak D match, TRBD1 (5 bases). CDR1 MNHEY and CDR2 SVGAGI come from the germline V gene. Between the trimmed V and J ends, which lost 0 bases and 6 bases, there was a span of 11 bases. The CDR3 is made up of 14 amino acids.

This clonotype was observed many times. The chain uses TRBV6-5 and TRBJ1-2; D perhaps matches TRBD1 (6 bases). The V gene's germline CDR1 is MNHEY and CDR2 SVGAGI. The CDR3 has 17 residues. The ends were cut back, 0 bases at V and 6 bases at J, with 20 bases in the middle. CDR3 in amino acids: CASSYSNQGRPLDGYTF. The CDR3 nucleotides are TGTGCCAGCAGTTACTCGAATCAGGGGAGGCCTCTCGATGGCTACACCTTC.

The table lists this clonotype with many counts. The chain uses TRBV7-9 and TRBJ1-1; D may be TRBD1 (5 bases). CDR1 and CDR2 from the germline V gene are SEHNR and FQNEAQ (reference sequence). This CDR3 is built from 13 residues. The germline V and J ends were trimmed by 4 bases and 7 bases, with 13 bases remaining between them. CDR3 sequence: CASSYSLGDEAFF. Written as DNA, the CDR3 is TGTGCCAGCAGCTATTCCTTGGGGGATGAAGCTTTCTTT.

This clonotype was counted a few times. The rearrangement joins TRBV12-3 or TRBV12-4 to TRBJ2-2, with a weak D call TRBD2 (5 bases). This CDR3 contains 15 residues. The ends were cut back, 6 bases at V and 1 base at J, with 12 bases in the middle. For the CDR3, the DNA is TGTGCCAGCAGATTGCGGGCGGGGAACACCGGGGAGCTGTTTTTT. Translating gives CASRLRAGNTGELFF.

The gene calls are TRBV7-9 and TRBJ1-4, with D uncertain. Per germline, CDR1 SEHNR and CDR2 FQNEAQ (reference sequence). This CDR3 contains 13 residues. V was pared by 2 bases and J by 8 bases, with 9 bases between. CDR3 amino acids: CASSLSAREKLFF. Written as DNA, the CDR3 is TGTGCCAGCAGCTTAAGCGCCAGGGAAAAACTGTTTTTT.

This clonotype has at least ten counts. The chain employs TRBV2 and TRBJ2-4, with 11 bases matching TRBD2. Germline V gene lookup returns CDR1 SNHLY and CDR2 FYNNEI. The CDR3 sequence is 18 residues long. V shed 5 bases and J 3 bases; nucleotides not matched to a gene: 12. CDR3: CASSRRNSGGAGKNIQYF. The CDR3 DNA is TGTGCCAGCAGTAGAAGAAATAGCGGGGGGGCTGGCAAAAACATTCAGTACTTC.

V is TRBV7-2 and J is TRBJ1-1, with D unclear. This CDR3 is 15 amino acids long. Germline CDR1 and CDR2: SGHTA and FQGNSA. The ends were cut back, 0 bases at V and 0 bases at J, with 8 bases in the middle. The CDR3 DNA is TGTGCCAGCAGCTTAGCGGAGGGAATGAACACTGAAGCTTTCTTT. Amino acids: CASSLAEGMNTEAFF.

This clonotype was observed many times. V gene TRBV29-1 combines with J gene TRBJ2-1; the D gene is possibly TRBD1 (6 bases). CDR3 length: 13 amino acids. Trimming removed 8 bases from V and 4 bases from J, with 15 bases in between. Germline CDR1 reads SQVTM; CDR2 reads ANQGSEA. The CDR3 nucleotides read TGCAGCACCGGACAGAGGGGGTACAATGAGCAGTTCTTC. Its protein is CSTGQRGYNEQFF.

In this sample, this clonotype turned up many times. V usage is TRBV6-5 and J usage is TRBJ1-5, with D perhaps TRBD1 (5 bases). CDR1 is MNHEY, CDR2 SVGAGI, per germline. The CDR3 has 18 amino acids. Trimming cost V 2 bases and J 0 bases, with 17 bases left between them. CDR3 DNA sequence: TGTGCCAGCAGTTACGGGAGGGGTGATATTTATAGCAATCAGCCCCAGCATTTT. Its protein product is CASSYGRGDIYSNQPQHF.

This clonotype was observed many times. The chain uses TRBV5-6 and TRBJ1-1; no clear D. Germline CDR1 and CDR2: SGHDT and YYEEEE. This CDR3 has 13 amino acids. The germline V and J ends were trimmed by 6 bases and 5 bases, with 14 bases remaining between them. The CDR3 region has the DNA TGTGCCAGCATCTCGGGGAAGAGGACTGAAGCTTTCTTT. As protein: CASISGKRTEAFF.

This clonotype was observed many times. The genes are TRBV20-1 and TRBJ2-1; D is undetermined. Deletions cut 5 bases from V and 7 bases from J, with 9 bases between. Germline V gene data show CDR1 as DFQATT and CDR2 as SNEGSKA (reference sequence). This CDR3 has 11 residues. CDR3: CSADHWNEQFF. For the CDR3, the DNA is TGCAGTGCTGATCACTGGAATGAGCAGTTCTTC.